This paragraph reports one TCR beta chain. The sample holds a few counts of this clonotype. Its antigen is still unknown. Base qualities were left out, and no much larger clone turns up one base away. Only healthy Caucasian donors were included. This entry belongs to a study of identical twins (dated by TCRdb to about 2016). Describing the broader study: TCR alpha and beta repertoires from monozygotic twins, unrelated adults of various ages and cord blood were deep-sequenced to test whether fetal clonotypes persist. To rule out contamination, replicate twin experiments were performed at different times with different library preparation protocols.

Libraries were built with 5' RACE. The run used an Illumina HiSeq 2000. A universal primer binding site was introduced by template switching, and a unique molecular identifier was present in the final cDNA, enabling accurate counting of TCR cDNA molecules. First-strand cDNA for TCR alpha and beta chains was synthesized from specific primers in the conserved constant-segment region. To control for contamination, every cDNA library carried two barcodes: a SMART-Mk sample barcode plus Illumina barcodes. TruSeq adapter sequences and Illumina sample barcodes were added in two successive PCR steps. The Illumina HiSeq platform was used with custom primers to sequence TCR alpha and beta cDNA libraries. The study's own analysis went as follows. Unique molecular identifiers were extracted from raw reads with MiGEC, and CDR3 positions were determined with MiXCR. For each individual, recombination models were inferred using an EM algorithm with the repgenHMM and IGoR tools. Shared clonotypes were analyzed with the tcR package in R, and sharing was normalized by the product of cloneset sizes. To study raw recombination without the effects of thymic and clonal selection, out-of-frame nonproductive sequences were analyzed. TCRdb trimmed the raw reads at Q25, called clones with MiXCR and kept productive beta chains. All rows with the same CDR3 protein become a single entry with the most common DNA and genes. TCRdb assigned the V and J calls; the authors' analysis was not used. The sample yields 1,800,000 or so distinct CDR3 sequences; about 32% were counted once. In total, the top ten clones hold 0.27% of the sample.

The germline V gene encodes CDR1 MNHEY and CDR2 SVGEGT. Between the V and J ends, shortened by 1 base and 1 base respectively, the junction contains 7 bases. The CDR3 runs 14 residues from the cysteine to the phenylalanine. Only CDR3 DNA is held: 42 bases, read in frame from base 1. Study-wide findings and limitations: In monozygotic twins, recombination models systematically underestimated out-of-frame TCR alpha sharing, but the models matched the sharing seen between unrelated individuals. Fewer insertions were carried by abundant cord blood beta clonotypes; a weaker similar trend was observed in young adult naive repertoires, while no such trend was observed in memory repertoires. In beta out-of-frame sequences, excess twin sharing was weaker, because having fewer shared sequences lowered the signal-to-noise ratio. Because the same donors could not be followed over many years, conclusions were based on cross-sectional statistical analysis. Zero-insertion analyses could be partly confounded by invariant T cells such as MAIT and iNKT, although diverse VJ usage argued against such confounding for most clonotypes. Compared with coincidental sharing between unrelated individuals, out-of-frame TCR alpha sequences shared between twins had an excess of sequences with low generation probability.

The receptor comes from a newborn girl in good health. Sequences were obtained from cord blood. Rearrangement joined TRBV6-2 or TRBV6-3 to TRBJ1-1, with TRBD1 perhaps the D gene, on 5 matching bases. The CDR3 here reads CASSYFDRNTEAFF. The nucleotide sequence reads as follows: TGTGCCAGCAGTTACTTCGACAGGAACACTGAAGCTTTCTTT.